The sequence of this TCR beta chain was determined in a study of blood T cell repertoires in COVID-19. Background on the study: There were acute and convalescent COVID-19 samples, and they came from the United States, Italy and Spain. In each case, the material was cDNA or gDNA derived from T cells, B-cell-depleted T cells, or PBMCs.

This table comes from immunoSEQ multiplex PCR, and its TCRdb copy is limited to in-frame clones, with some not included. The sample holds tens of thousands of clones, approximately 87% seen once. Trimming took 6 bases from V and 10 from J, leaving 19 bases between them. CDR1 is MNHEY and CDR2 is SVGAGI in the germline V gene. The CDR3 extends over 14 amino acids. Enrolment of Seattle patients took place during active infection, and they were followed longitudinally. The receptor was isolated from a woman aged 60-75 years with COVID-19, enrolled during active disease. Sequencing was done on a sample of peripheral blood. The gene calls are TRBV6-5 and TRBJ2-1, with a possible D match to TRBD2 (5 bases). The CDR3 region has the DNA TGTGCCAGCAGACCTGGGGAACTCCCGGGGGAGCAGTTCTTC. It codes for CASRPGELPGEQFF.